This T cell receptor (beta chain) was recovered during a study of blood T cell repertoires in COVID-19. Overall study context: Sites across the United States, Italy and Spain contributed samples from acute and convalescent COVID-19. Sources were T cells, B-cell-depleted T cells, or PBMCs; the material itself was cDNA or gDNA.

Original analysis: The assay estimated nucleated cells by amplifying reference gene primers. Generated by immunoSEQ multiplex PCR, the TCRdb table keeps only in-frame clones and is missing some. That table furnishes V, J and clone size, whereas the DNA furnished D and trimming. Among 150,000 to 200,000 clones listed, roughly nine tenths were seen once. Concerning this clone itself: This same CDR3 is encoded by further DNA sequences in the sample.

The sequencing input was peripheral blood. The sequence derives from a man in his late teens or twenties with acute or convalescent COVID-19.

Written as DNA, the CDR3 is TGTGCCAGCAGCTTGGGGACTAGCGGGGGCACAGATACGCAGTATTTT. Its translation: CASSLGTSGGTDTQYF. J is TRBJ2-3 and V is TRBV7-3, with 13 bases aligning to TRBD2. V was pared by 3 bases and J by 1 base, with 1 base of the junction left unmatched. From germline, CDR1 is SGHTA and CDR2 FQGTGA. The CDR3 is 16 residues long.